One sample yielded the 2 T cell receptor beta chains listed below, sequenced in a study of OX40 agonist ivuxolimab in advanced cancers. The protocol was immunoSEQ multiplex PCR, while the TCRdb copy is restricted to in-frame clones and leaves out a portion. Here the sample spans about 100,000 clones, around 93% being singletons. Here the sequenced sample was CD4+ or CD8+ T cells sorted from blood, taken in a trial of the OX40 agonist ivuxolimab. Receptors originate from an adult with an advanced solid tumor such as melanoma, head and neck, liver or kidney cancer.

The genes are TRBV6-1 and TRBJ2-1, with 9 bases that match TRBD2. The CDR3 totals 15 residues. The V and J ends lost 1 base and 10 bases, in that order; junction bases with no gene match: 8. The germline CDR1 and CDR2 sequences are MNHNS and SASEGT. The DNA for the CDR3 is TGTGCCAGCAGTGAAGGGGCGGGAGGGCCGTACGAGCAGTTCTTC. Its translation is CASSEGAGGPYEQFF.

The chain joins TRBV30 to TRBJ2-7; either TRBD1 or TRBD2 may fit D (5 bases each). The CDR3 loop spans 12 amino acids. The germline V gene encodes CDR1 GTSNPN and CDR2 SVGIG (reference sequence). Trimming removed 3 bases from V and 6 bases from J, with 12 bases in between. In DNA, the CDR3 is TGTGCCTGGAGCCCCGGGACCGTCGAGCAGTACTTC. It is translated as CAWSPGTVEQYF.